The 20 T cell receptor beta chains given below trace back to one sample, sequenced in a study of T cell clones after liver transplantation. Only in-frame clones appear in the TCRdb table, and some are missing; sequencing was by immunoSEQ multiplex PCR. Of under 20,000 clones listed, around 91% were seen once; the top ten hold roughly 13%. This specimen consisted of CD8+ T cells from blood, obtained around 42 months after liver transplant. The receptors originated from a human patient who received a liver transplant. Among the T cells, some may be from the graft donor.

The chain is built from TRBV9 and TRBJ2-1, with 8 bases identical to TRBD1. CDR3 length: 12 residues. Per the germline V gene, CDR1 is SGDLS and CDR2 is YYNGEE. J lost 10 bases, V lost 6 bases, and 6 bases had no gene match. The CDR3 spells CASTGTGVEQFF. The CDR3 DNA is TGTGCCAGCACCGGGACAGGAGTCGAGCAGTTCTTC. Drawing the rest from reference TRBV9 and TRBJ2-1, the complete variable domain is DSGVTQTPKHLITATGQRVTLRCSPRSGDLSVYWYQQSLDQGLQFLIQYYNGEERAKGNILERFSAQQFPDLHSELNLSSLELGDSALYFCASTGTGVEQFFGPGTRLTVL.

In its sample, this clone was seen a few times. The rearrangement joins TRBV2 to TRBJ2-7, with unresolved D. V was clipped by 6 bases and J by 4 bases, with 7 bases between them. Germline CDR1 reads SNHLY; CDR2 reads FYNNEI. The CDR3 sequence is 11 residues long. The CDR3 nucleotides read TGTGCCAGCAGGGAGAAGTACGAGCAGTACTTC. Its protein product is CASREKYEQYF.

The chain recombines TRBV29-1 with TRBJ1-1, with D perhaps TRBD1 (6 bases). This CDR3 has 13 amino acids. Looked up from germline, CDR1 is SQVTM and CDR2 is ANQGSEA. With 3 bases removed from V and 6 bases from J, the gap between germline ends came to 14 bases. CDR3 region: CSVEWGARAEAFF. The DNA for the CDR3 is TGCAGCGTTGAGTGGGGGGCACGGGCTGAAGCTTTCTTT.

CDR3 residues: CASSQAGRGWQFF. CDR3 bases: TGCGCCAGCAGCCAAGCAGGACGGGGGTGGCAGTTCTTC. This rearrangement joins TRBV4-1 to TRBJ2-1, with D possibly being TRBD2 (6 bases). Trimming stripped 1 base from V and 12 bases from J, with 13 bases between. The CDR3 is 13 residues long. Looked up from germline, CDR1 is MGHRA and CDR2 is YSYEKL.

This chain uses TRBV9 with TRBJ2-1, with D uncertain. V lost 2 bases, J lost 4 bases, and 16 bases lay in between. The CDR3 runs 16 residues. The germline V gene has CDR1 SGDLS and CDR2 YYNGEE. The DNA for the CDR3 is TGTGCCAGCAGCGTTCACCGGCAAACTACATACAATGAGCAGTTCTTC. It is translated as CASSVHRQTTYNEQFF.

This chain uses TRBV7-9 with TRBJ2-5; perhaps D is TRBD1 or TRBD2 (5 bases each). The CDR3 consists of 14 residues. Trimming stripped 5 bases from V and 1 base from J, with 11 bases between. Germline V gene sequence: CDR1 SEHNR, CDR2 FQNEAQ (reference sequence). DNA for the CDR3: TGTGCCAGCAGCCGGGACGGCACCCAAGAGACCCAGTACTTC. It codes for CASSRDGTQETQYF.

The chain joins TRBV4-1 to TRBJ2-7, with D possibly being TRBD1 (6 bases). Germline V gene lookup returns CDR1 MGHRA and CDR2 YSYEKL. V lost 0 bases and J lost 3, with 12 bases in between. The CDR3 runs 15 residues. The CDR3 loop is CASSQEKGQNYEQYF. In DNA form, the CDR3 reads TGCGCCAGCAGCCAAGAAAAGGGACAAAACTACGAGCAGTACTTC.

The CDR3 sequence is CASSRLSTANTEAFF. The CDR3 coding sequence is TGCGCCAGCAGCCGCCTCAGTACGGCGAACACTGAAGCTTTCTTT. V gene TRBV4-1 combines with J gene TRBJ1-1; D unresolved. CDR1 is MGHRA, CDR2 YSYEKL, per germline. The CDR3 runs 15 residues. The V end was cut by 4 bases, the J end by 1 base, with 13 bases between.

The chain couples TRBV7-9 to TRBJ1-4; D is ambiguous. Between the trimmed V and J ends, which lost 5 bases and 11 bases, there was a span of 21 bases. The CDR3 runs 15 residues. Looked up from germline, CDR1 is SEHNR and CDR2 is FQNEAQ (reference sequence). The CDR3 DNA follows: TGTGCCAGCAGCCCTGGACGGCTAGAAAACGCGAAACTGTTTTTT. It encodes CASSPGRLENAKLFF.

The V and J genes are TRBV7-9 and TRBJ2-5, with a possible D match to TRBD1 (5 bases). The V end lost 1 base, the J end lost 1 base, and 10 bases lay between the germline ends. CDR1 and CDR2 from the germline V gene are SEHNR and FQNEAQ (reference sequence). CDR3 size: 15 residues. The CDR3 protein is CASSLEGNTQETQYF. As DNA, the CDR3 is TGTGCCAGCAGCTTAGAGGGGAACACCCAAGAGACCCAGTACTTC.

The chain uses TRBV27 and TRBJ1-5; unclear D gene. The CDR3 sequence is 16 residues long. The germline CDR1 and CDR2 sequences are MNHEY and SMNVEV (reference sequence). V dropped 2 bases and J dropped 2 bases, with 13 bases sitting between them. The DNA of the CDR3 is TGTGCCAGCAGTTTAGGCCGGGGAGCAGGCAATCAGCCCCAGCATTTT. This encodes CASSLGRGAGNQPQHF.

This clone was detected once. The chain has TRBV6-4 and TRBJ2-1, with TRBD1 as a possible D gene (5 bases). Germline V gives CDR1 MRHNA, CDR2 SNTAGT. This CDR3 has 14 amino acids. V shed 9 bases and J shed 6 bases, with 18 bases lying between them. CDR3 loop: CASKGLVSSNEQFF. CDR3 bases: TGTGCCAGTAAGGGGCTAGTCTCTTCCAATGAGCAGTTCTTC.

This clone was seen once. The rearrangement joins TRBV4-3 to TRBJ2-7; D tentatively reads TRBD1 or TRBD2 (5 bases each). Trimming shortened V by 1 base and J by 0 bases, and 19 bases separated the two germline ends. The CDR3 length is 18 residues. Germline V gives CDR1 LGHNA, CDR2 YSLEER. The CDR3 reads CASSQGLNWGSSSYEQYF. CDR3 bases: TGCGCCAGCAGCCAAGGCTTAAATTGGGGGTCCTCCTCCTACGAGCAGTACTTC.

The gene calls are TRBV5-6 and TRBJ2-1; possibly TRBD1 for D (5 bases). This CDR3 has 14 residues. Trimming stripped 1 base from V and 3 bases from J, with 8 bases between. The germline V gene has CDR1 SGHDT and CDR2 YYEEEE. The chain's CDR3 is CASSLPGNYNEQFF. As DNA, the CDR3 is TGTGCCAGCAGCTTGCCAGGGAACTACAATGAGCAGTTCTTC.

The chain joins TRBV5-1 to TRBJ2-2, with 11 positions matching TRBD2. From germline, CDR1 is SGHRS and CDR2 YFSETQ. V gave up 5 bases and J gave up 3 bases; unmatched junction bases: 3. The CDR3 contains 15 residues. The CDR3 reads CASRPLAGDTGELFF. The CDR3 DNA reads TGCGCCAGCAGACCACTAGCGGGGGACACCGGGGAGCTGTTTTTT.

This rearrangement joins TRBV15 to TRBJ1-2; D unclear. CDR3 length: 16 amino acids. Trimming stripped 8 bases from V and 4 bases from J, with 23 bases between. Germline CDR1 and CDR2: LNHNV and YYDKDF (reference sequence). CDR3 nucleotides: TGTGCCACCGATCAAGAGGGATTCTCCGATTTCTATGGCTACACCTTC. This codes for CATDQEGFSDFYGYTF.

The chain joins TRBV4-2 to TRBJ2-2; TRBD1 aligns across 9 bases. CDR1 is LGHNA and CDR2 is YNFKEQ in the germline V gene. V trimming: 8 bases; J trimming: 2 bases; junction bases outside the gene matches: 6. The CDR3 sequence is 15 residues long. The CDR3 coding sequence is TGTGCCAGCGGAACAGGGGGCTATAACACCGGGGAGCTGTTTTTT. Translation gives CASGTGGYNTGELFF.

The CDR3 is CASSPTSGSGNEQFF. The CDR3, as DNA: TGCGCCAGCAGCCCGACTAGCGGGAGCGGCAATGAGCAGTTCTTC. V usage is TRBV5-1 and J usage is TRBJ2-1, with 12 bases fitting TRBD2. V shed 4 bases, J shed 6 bases, and the junction held 5 bases outside the gene matches. Germline V lookup: CDR1 SGHRS, CDR2 YFSETQ. CDR3 length equals 15 residues.

The J gene is TRBJ1-3, the V gene TRBV7-9, with D unclear. The CDR3 contains 17 residues. Trimming took off 4 bases at V and 0 bases at J, with 16 bases between the two ends. CDR1 and CDR2 (germline): SEHNR, FQNEAQ (reference sequence). Here the CDR3 reads CASSSPRGRLSGNTIYF. CDR3 DNA sequence: TGTGCCAGCAGCTCACCTAGAGGGAGACTCTCTGGAAACACCATATATTTT. The full variable domain, with the rest looked up from reference TRBV7-9 and TRBJ1-3, is DTGVSQNPRHKITKRGQNVTFRCDPISEHNRLYWYRQTLGQGPEFLTYFQNEAQLEKSRLLSDRFSAERPKGSFSTLEIQRTEQGDSAMYLCASSSPRGRLSGNTIYFGEGSWLTVV.

The rearrangement uses TRBV9 and TRBJ1-2, with TRBD1 matching 8 bases. The germline V gene has CDR1 SGDLS and CDR2 YYNGEE. Germline trimming cut 4 bases from V and 4 bases from J; bases unmatched to any gene: 6. CDR3 length: 14 amino acids. The DNA for the CDR3 is TGTGCCAGCAGCTCAGGACAGGGCCCCTATGGCTACACCTTC. Translation gives CASSSGQGPYGYTF.